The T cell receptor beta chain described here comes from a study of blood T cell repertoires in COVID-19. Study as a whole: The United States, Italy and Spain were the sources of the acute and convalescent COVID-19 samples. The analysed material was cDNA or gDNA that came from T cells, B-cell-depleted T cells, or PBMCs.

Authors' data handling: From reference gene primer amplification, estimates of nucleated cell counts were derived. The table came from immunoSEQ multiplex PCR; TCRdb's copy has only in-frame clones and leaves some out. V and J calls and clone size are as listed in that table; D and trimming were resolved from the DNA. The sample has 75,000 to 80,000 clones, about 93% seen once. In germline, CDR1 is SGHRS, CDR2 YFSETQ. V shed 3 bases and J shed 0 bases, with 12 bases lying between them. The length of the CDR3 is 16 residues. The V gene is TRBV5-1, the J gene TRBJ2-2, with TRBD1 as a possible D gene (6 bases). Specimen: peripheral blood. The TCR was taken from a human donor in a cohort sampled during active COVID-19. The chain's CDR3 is CASSSNTGSNTGELFF. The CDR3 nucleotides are TGCGCCAGCAGCTCTAACACAGGGTCGAACACCGGGGAGCTGTTTTTT.